This T cell receptor (beta chain) originates from a study of blood T cell repertoires in COVID-19. Trimming removed 2 bases from V and 2 bases from J; junction bases left unmatched: 4. CDR3 length equals 15 residues. Germline V CDR1 and CDR2: SGHTA, FQGNSA. Measured with immunoSEQ multiplex PCR; TCRdb has only the in-frame clones, and not every one. The sample lists 200,000 or so clones; about 85% were seen once. This receptor was obtained from a woman in her 30s who had recovered from COVID-19. Specimen: PBMCs or T cells enriched from blood (not recorded which). The rearrangement joins TRBV7-2 to TRBJ2-5; TRBD2 aligns across 8 bases. The DNA for the CDR3 is TGTGCCAGCAGCTTATCCGGGGGGGAACAAGAGACCCAGTACTTC. Residues: CASSLSGGEQETQYF.